The clone carrying this TCR beta chain was seen only a few times. Antigen unknown. The data stem from a study of blood T cells in healthy people across ages. Notes on the study in general: Possibly confounding the expanded clonotype changes was the fact that donor CMV status was unknown.

This CDR3 comprises 14 residues. Germline CDR1 is SNHLY and CDR2 is FYNNEI. The junction had 5 bases not matched to a gene; V was cut back by 5 bases and J by 2 bases. Then a second PCR, running roughly 7 to 11 cycles, was carried out with a sample-barcoded 5' primer and a J-beta primer mix. A 12-random-nucleotide template-switch adaptor tagged each cDNA molecule. At least 2.5 million CDR3-containing paired-end reads were obtained per sample. Using its own MiXCR run on the 5' RACE reads, TCRdb lists one record per CDR3 protein. The table shows fewer than 900,000 distinct CDR3 sequences, with around 49% occurring only once. Extracted total RNA amounted to at least 5.5 micrograms for each sample.

The chain has TRBV2 and TRBJ1-2; the match to TRBD1 covers 7 bases. This sequence was found in a woman aged 60 to 75 in good health. Sequencing input: blood. CDR3 in amino acids: CASSPTGANYGYTF. The CDR3 DNA reads TGTGCCAGCAGTCCCACAGGGGCAAACTATGGCTACACCTTC.